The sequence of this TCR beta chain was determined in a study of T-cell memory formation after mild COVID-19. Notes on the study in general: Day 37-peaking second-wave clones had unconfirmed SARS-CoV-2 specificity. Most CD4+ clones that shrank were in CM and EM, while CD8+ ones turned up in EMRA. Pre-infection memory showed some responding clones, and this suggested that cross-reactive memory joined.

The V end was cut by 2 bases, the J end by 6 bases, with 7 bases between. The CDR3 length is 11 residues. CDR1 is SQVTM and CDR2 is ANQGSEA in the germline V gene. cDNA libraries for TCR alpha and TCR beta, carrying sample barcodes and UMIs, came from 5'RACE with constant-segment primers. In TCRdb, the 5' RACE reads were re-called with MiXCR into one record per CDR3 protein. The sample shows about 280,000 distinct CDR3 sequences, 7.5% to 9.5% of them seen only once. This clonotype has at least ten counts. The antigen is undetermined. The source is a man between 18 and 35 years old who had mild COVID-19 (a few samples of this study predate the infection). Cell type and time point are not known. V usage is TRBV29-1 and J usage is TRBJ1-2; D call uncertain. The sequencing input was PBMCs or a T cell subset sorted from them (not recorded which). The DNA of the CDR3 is TGCAGCGTTGAAAATCGGCATGGCTACACCTTC. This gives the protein CSVENRHGYTF.